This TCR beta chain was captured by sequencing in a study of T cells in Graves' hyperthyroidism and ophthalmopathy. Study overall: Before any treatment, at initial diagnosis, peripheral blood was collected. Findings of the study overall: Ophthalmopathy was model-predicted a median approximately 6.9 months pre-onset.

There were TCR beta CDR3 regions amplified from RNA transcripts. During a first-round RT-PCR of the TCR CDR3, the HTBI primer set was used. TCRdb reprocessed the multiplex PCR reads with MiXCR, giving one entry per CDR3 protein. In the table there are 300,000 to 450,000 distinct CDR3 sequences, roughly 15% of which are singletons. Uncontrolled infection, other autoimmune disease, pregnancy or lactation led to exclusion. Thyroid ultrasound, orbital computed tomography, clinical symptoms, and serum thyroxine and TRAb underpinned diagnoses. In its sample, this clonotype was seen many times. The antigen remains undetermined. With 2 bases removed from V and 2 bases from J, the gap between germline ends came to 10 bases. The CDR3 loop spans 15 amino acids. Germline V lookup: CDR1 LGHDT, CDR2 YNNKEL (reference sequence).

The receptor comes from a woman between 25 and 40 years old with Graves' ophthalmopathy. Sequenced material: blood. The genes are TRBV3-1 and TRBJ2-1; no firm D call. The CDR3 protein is CASSQRVNTYNEQFF. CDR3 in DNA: TGTGCCAGCAGCCAAAGAGTCAATACCTACAATGAGCAGTTCTTC.